Below are 10 T cell receptor beta chains sequenced from a single sample in a study of T-cell reconstitution after alpha-beta-depleted transplantation in children. A library of TCRbeta sequences, prepared with unique molecular identifiers, was generated. TCRdb used MiXCR to reprocess the PCR reads, holding one entry per CDR3 protein. Of some 4,100 distinct CDR3 sequences in the sample, roughly 24% were seen once. Sequences were derived from PBMCs, mostly from graft donor cells, sampled 60 days after TCRalphabeta/CD19-depleted stem cell transplant. The receptors stem from a boy younger than two who had a stem cell transplant for acute myeloid leukemia, so the T cells may come from the graft donor.

This clonotype was seen ten or more times. The V call is TRBV12-3 or TRBV12-4, the J call TRBJ2-3, with 7 bases aligning to TRBD2. The CDR3 is 15 residues long. Unmatched junction bases numbered 14, after V lost 2 bases and J lost 12 bases. The CDR3 DNA sequence: TGTGCCAGCAGTTTACGGTCGGGGGGACCGATAGCCCAGTATTTT. Residues: CASSLRSGGPIAQYF.

The V and J genes are TRBV20-1 and TRBJ2-3; TRBD2 agrees at 12 bases. Germline values: CDR1 DFQATT, CDR2 SNEGSKA (reference sequence). Germline trimming cut 7 bases from V and 4 bases from J; bases unmatched to any gene: 3. The CDR3 length is 13 residues. The CDR3 DNA sequence: TGCAGTGGATCTAGCGGGGGGGCAGATACGCAGTATTTT. This translates into CSGSSGGADTQYF.

This clonotype has a count of ten or more. This chain connects TRBV20-1 to TRBJ1-5, with D possibly TRBD1 on 5 matching bases. The CDR3 loop spans 17 amino acids. V shed 5 bases and J shed 3 bases, with 23 bases lying between them. From germline, CDR1 is DFQATT and CDR2 SNEGSKA (reference sequence). The CDR3 loop is CSALNWGTGGDNQPQHF. In DNA, the CDR3 is TGCAGTGCTTTGAATTGGGGAACAGGAGGGGACAATCAGCCCCAGCATTTT.

This clonotype was seen repeatedly, ten times or more. The V and J genes are TRBV5-6 and TRBJ1-1; D call uncertain. Trimming stripped 1 base from V and 0 bases from J, with 7 bases between. The CDR3 is 14 amino acids. Looked up from germline, CDR1 is SGHDT and CDR2 is YYEEEE. In DNA, the CDR3 is TGTGCCAGCAGCTTGTGGAGAATGAACACTGAAGCTTTCTTT. It specifies CASSLWRMNTEAFF.

This sequence joins TRBV15 and TRBJ2-3; D is unclear. This CDR3 comprises 11 residues. The V gene's germline CDR1 is LNHNV and CDR2 YYDKDF (reference sequence). The CDR3 DNA sequence: TGTAATGTCTTGGGGACAGATACGCAGTATTTT. Amino acid sequence: CNVLGTDTQYF. The full variable domain, in which reference TRBV15 and TRBJ2-3 provide the parts outside the CDR3, is DAMVIQNPRYQVTQFGKPVTLSCSQTLNHNVMYWYQQKSSQAPKLLFHYYDKDFNNEADTPDNFQSRRPNTSFCFLDIRSPGLGDTAMYLCNVLGTDTQYFGPGTRLTVL.

This clonotype was counted ten times or more. The chain links TRBV12-3 or TRBV12-4 to TRBJ2-3; D gene uncertain. This CDR3 comprises 14 residues. Trimming left V 4 bases short and J 0 bases short, with 8 bases between. The DNA for the CDR3 is TGTGCCAGCAGTTCAACCCCAAGCACAGATACGCAGTATTTT. This translates into CASSSTPSTDTQYF.

This clonotype was observed at least ten times. The chain recombines TRBV20-1 with TRBJ1-3, with 9 bases matching TRBD1. The germline gives CDR1 DFQATT, CDR2 SNEGSKA (reference sequence). V shed 6 bases and J 6 bases; nucleotides not matched to a gene: 6. This CDR3 contains 13 residues. The CDR3 loop is CSAPRTGANTIYF. CDR3 coding DNA: TGCAGTGCCCCAAGGACAGGGGCAAACACCATATATTTT.

This clonotype was found many times. The rearrangement joins TRBV28 to TRBJ2-7; TRBD2 might be the D (7 bases). The CDR3 spans 15 residues. V was trimmed by 5 bases and J by 1 base, leaving 15 bases between them. Germline V gene sequence: CDR1 MDHEN, CDR2 SYDVKM. Here the CDR3 DNA reads TGTGCCAGCAGTCCCGGGGGGCGAGATTCCTACGAGCAGTACGTC. Protein sequence: CASSPGGRDSYEQYV.

This clonotype was seen many times. The V call is TRBV12-3 or TRBV12-4, the J call TRBJ1-3, with unresolved D. V lost 5 bases to trimming and J lost 4 bases, with 9 bases between them. The CDR3 sequence is 13 residues long. This chain's CDR3 is CASSPRRGNTIYF. For the CDR3, the DNA is TGTGCCAGCAGTCCAAGACGGGGAAACACCATATATTTT.

J is TRBJ2-7 and V is TRBV27; D possibly matches TRBD1 or TRBD2 (5 bases each). V shed 4 bases and J shed 7 bases, with 14 bases lying between them. This CDR3 contains 13 residues. Germline CDR1 MNHEY, CDR2 SMNVEV (reference sequence). DNA of the CDR3: TGTGCCAGCAGTTCGCCAGGGAAGCGGGAGCAGTACTTC. The encoded protein is CASSSPGKREQYF.